What follows is one TCR beta chain and its context. The junction does not match germline at one end; this may be a read error. Assay used: immunoSEQ multiplex PCR; TCRdb lists only in-frame clones, some missing. The sample includes fewer than 150,000 clones, approximately 86% of them seen just once. The germline gives CDR1 SGDLS, CDR2 YYNGEE. The CDR3 covers 13 residues. The sample is drawn from a study of blood T cell repertoires in COVID-19. Study information: The samples span acute and convalescent COVID-19 from the United States, Italy and Spain. In each case, the material was cDNA or gDNA derived from T cells, B-cell-depleted T cells, or PBMCs.

The sample was peripheral blood. This chain joins TRBV9 and TRBJ1-5; 8 bases align to TRBD1. The sequence was obtained from a woman aged 45 to 65 with active or convalescent COVID-19. Here the CDR3 reads CASSIDGAGGKDF. The CDR3, as DNA: TGTGCCAGCAGCATAGACGGGGCAGGGGGCAAGGATTTT.